Listed here are 10 T cell receptor beta chains from one sample, sequenced in a study of response to subunit inactivated influenza vaccine. TCRdb reprocessed the RT-PCR reads via MiXCR and lists one record per CDR3 protein. The sample lists hundreds of thousands of distinct CDR3 sequences; approximately 17% were seen once. The sample was PBMCs from blood, taken about 5 days after vaccination. These receptors all come from a man aged 45-65 years who received an inactivated influenza vaccine.

V is TRBV4-2 and J is TRBJ2-7, with unresolved D. The germline V gene encodes CDR1 LGHNA and CDR2 YNFKEQ. V lost 2 bases and J 4 bases, leaving 24 bases between the germline ends. The CDR3 totals 18 residues. The CDR3 sequence is CASSQIVSSLLQVYEQYF. CDR3 nucleotides: TGTGCCAGCAGCCAAATTGTGTCCAGCCTCTTGCAGGTGTACGAGCAGTACTTC.

In this sample, this clonotype turned up a few times. This rearrangement joins TRBV4-3 to TRBJ2-1; 9 bases match TRBD2. The germline V gene encodes CDR1 LGHNA and CDR2 YSLEER. The CDR3 runs to 15 residues. Trimming at V came to 2 bases and at J to 8 bases, leaving 7 bases not matched to a gene. The CDR3 protein is CASSQTQRGVYEQFF. The CDR3 DNA follows: TGCGCCAGCAGCCAAACTCAGCGGGGGGTCTATGAGCAGTTCTTC.

This clonotype was detected many times. The chain has TRBV7-2 and TRBJ2-1; TRBD1 matches 9 bases. CDR1 SGHTA and CDR2 FQGNSA come from the germline V gene. V was clipped by 2 bases and J by 6 bases; unmatched bases: 5. The CDR3 covers 15 residues. CDR3 protein: CASSLSGQGINEQFF. In DNA, the CDR3 is TGTGCCAGCAGCTTATCGGGACAGGGAATCAATGAGCAGTTCTTC. Full variable domain (missing parts from reference TRBV7-2 and TRBJ2-1): GAGVSQSPSNKVTEKGKDVELRCDPISGHTALYWYRQSLGQGLEFLIYFQGNSAPDKSGLPSDRFSAERTGGSVSTLTIQRTQQEDSAVYLCASSLSGQGINEQFFGPGTRLTVL.

This clonotype was observed a few times. The chain employs TRBV9 and TRBJ2-1; possible D gene TRBD2, 6 bases. Germline CDR1 and CDR2: SGDLS and YYNGEE. There are 15 residues in the CDR3. The V gene lost 3 bases and the J gene lost 5 bases, with 15 bases spanning the gap. The CDR3 is CASSDVAVLHNEQFF. CDR3 nucleotide sequence: TGTGCCAGCAGCGATGTAGCGGTACTCCACAATGAGCAGTTCTTC.

This clonotype was recorded a few times. CDR3 sequence (DNA): TGCGCCAGCAGCTTTCCGGGACAGACGAATGAGCAGTTCTTC. Its translation is CASSFPGQTNEQFF. J is TRBJ2-1 and V is TRBV5-1, with 7 bases matching TRBD1. CDR1 is SGHRS, CDR2 YFSETQ, per germline. The CDR3 length is 14 residues. V trimming: 2 bases; J trimming: 7 bases; junction bases outside the gene matches: 6.

This chain uses TRBV4-1 with TRBJ2-7; 8 bases map to TRBD2. The CDR3 is made up of 14 amino acids. Germline V gene sequence: CDR1 MGHRA, CDR2 YSYEKL. V shed 4 bases, J shed 7 bases, and the junction held 9 bases outside the gene matches. The CDR3 here is CASSPTSGGGEQYF. CDR3 nucleotide sequence: TGCGCCAGCAGCCCTACTAGCGGTGGGGGAGAGCAGTACTTC.

This clonotype came up a few times. The CDR3 loop reads CSASRGRLGGNQPQHF. The CDR3 DNA sequence: TGCAGTGCGTCCCGTGGTAGGTTGGGGGGCAATCAGCCCCAGCATTTT. This chain connects TRBV20-1 to TRBJ1-5, with TRBD1 as a possible D gene (5 bases). V was clipped by 6 bases and J by 2 bases, with 20 bases between them. Germline V CDR1 and CDR2: DFQATT, SNEGSKA (reference sequence). CDR3 length: 16 amino acids.

This clonotype has just a few counts. The chain links TRBV7-6 to TRBJ2-7, with no clear D. The CDR3 runs 14 residues. Between the trimmed V and J ends, which lost 5 bases and 2 bases, there was a span of 13 bases. CDR1 SGHVS and CDR2 FNYEAQ come from the germline V gene. The CDR3 DNA is TGTGCCAGCAGCCCGGCCAGAGCCACCTACGAGCAGTACTTC. Protein product: CASSPARATYEQYF.

This clonotype has ten or more counts. The genes are TRBV12-3 or TRBV12-4 and TRBJ2-1, with TRBD1 identical over 9 bases. The CDR3 extends over 15 amino acids. V shed 3 bases and J 7 bases; nucleotides not matched to a gene: 7. The CDR3 bases are TGTGCCAGCAGTTTGGGGGACAGGGAAGTGAATGAGCAGTTCTTC. Amino acid sequence: CASSLGDREVNEQFF.

The chain has TRBV7-2 and TRBJ2-1, with 11 bases identical to TRBD2. The CDR3 runs 15 residues. With V trimmed by 5 bases and J by 7 bases, 7 bases remained unmatched. CDR1 and CDR2 (germline): SGHTA, FQGNSA. In DNA form, the CDR3 reads TGTGCCAGCAGCATACTAGCGGGAGTGGTTAATGAGCAGTTCTTC. It specifies CASSILAGVVNEQFF.